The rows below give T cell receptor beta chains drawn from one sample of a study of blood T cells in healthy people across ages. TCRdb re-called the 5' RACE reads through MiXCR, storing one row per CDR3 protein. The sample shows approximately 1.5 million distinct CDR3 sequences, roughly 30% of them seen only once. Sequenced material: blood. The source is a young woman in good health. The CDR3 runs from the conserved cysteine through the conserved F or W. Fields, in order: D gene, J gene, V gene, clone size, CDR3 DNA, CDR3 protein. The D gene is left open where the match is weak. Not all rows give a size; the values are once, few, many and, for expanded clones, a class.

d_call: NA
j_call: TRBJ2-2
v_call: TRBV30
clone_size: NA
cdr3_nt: TGTGCCTGGAGTGGGCGAAAGAACACCGGGGAGCTGTTTTTT
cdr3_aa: CAWSGRKNTGELFF

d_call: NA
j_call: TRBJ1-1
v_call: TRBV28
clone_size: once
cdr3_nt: TGTGCCAGTAGTCCACCCACCCCGGAAGCTTTCTTT
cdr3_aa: CASSPPTPEAFF

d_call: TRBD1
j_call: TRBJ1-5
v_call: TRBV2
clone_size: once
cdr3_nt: TGTGCCAGCAGCTGGACAGGGGTTCAGCCCCAGCATTTT
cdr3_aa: CASSWTGVQPQHF

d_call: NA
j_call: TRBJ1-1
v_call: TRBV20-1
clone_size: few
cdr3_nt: TGCAGTGCTAGAGAACAGGGAGACACTGAAGCTTTCTTT
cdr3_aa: CSAREQGDTEAFF

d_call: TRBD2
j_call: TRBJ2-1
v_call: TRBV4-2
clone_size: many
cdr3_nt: TGTGCCAGCAGCCAAGCCGGGACTAGTCTCAATGAGCAGTTCTTC
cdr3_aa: CASSQAGTSLNEQFF

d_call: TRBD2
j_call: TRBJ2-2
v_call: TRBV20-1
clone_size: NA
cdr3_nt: TGCAGTGCTAGAGACCCCAGGGGGTTAGCGGGAGGGCGATCCCCCGGGGAGCTGTTTTTT
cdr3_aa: CSARDPRGLAGGRSPGELFF

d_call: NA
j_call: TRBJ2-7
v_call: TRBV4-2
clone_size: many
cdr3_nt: TGTGCCAGCAGCCAAGACAGGGTCGACGAGCAGTACTTC
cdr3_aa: CASSQDRVDEQYF

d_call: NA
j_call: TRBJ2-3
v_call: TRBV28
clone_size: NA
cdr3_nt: TGTGCCAGCAGAAGGCGGGTAACAGATACGCAGTATTTT
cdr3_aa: CASRRRVTDTQYF

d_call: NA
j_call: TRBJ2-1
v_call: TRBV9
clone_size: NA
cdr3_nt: TGTGCCAGCAGTCCCCAGGGGTCAGCGAGCGATGAGCAGTTCTTC
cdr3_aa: CASSPQGSASDEQFF

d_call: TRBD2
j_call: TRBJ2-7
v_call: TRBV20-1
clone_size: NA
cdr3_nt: TGCAGTGCTTTGACTAGCGGGAGTAGGTCCTACGAGCAGTACTTC
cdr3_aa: CSALTSGSRSYEQYF